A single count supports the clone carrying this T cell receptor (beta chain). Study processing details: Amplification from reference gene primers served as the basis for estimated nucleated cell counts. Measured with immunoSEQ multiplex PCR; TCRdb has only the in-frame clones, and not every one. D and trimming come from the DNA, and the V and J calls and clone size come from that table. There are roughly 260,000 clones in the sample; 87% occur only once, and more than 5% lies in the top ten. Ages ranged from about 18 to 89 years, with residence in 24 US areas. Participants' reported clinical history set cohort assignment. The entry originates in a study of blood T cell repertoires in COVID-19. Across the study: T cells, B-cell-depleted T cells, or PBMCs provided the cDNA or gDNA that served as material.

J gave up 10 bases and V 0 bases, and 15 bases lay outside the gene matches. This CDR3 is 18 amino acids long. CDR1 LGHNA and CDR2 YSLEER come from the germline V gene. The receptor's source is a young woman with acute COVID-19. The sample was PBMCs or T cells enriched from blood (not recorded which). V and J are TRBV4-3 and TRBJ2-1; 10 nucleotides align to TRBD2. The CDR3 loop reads CASSQDLTSGILPVEQFF. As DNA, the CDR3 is TGCGCCAGCAGCCAAGATCTCACTAGCGGGATCCTCCCGGTGGAGCAGTTCTTC.